A single sample gave rise to the 28 T cell receptor beta chains below, sequenced in a study of human T cells and chemical hapten exposure. TCRdb analysed the 5' RACE reads with MiXCR anew, one entry per CDR3 protein. Of under 150,000 distinct CDR3 sequences listed, 15% to 20% are singletons. Blood, whole and unfractionated, served as the source for total RNA extraction. Receptor source: a human donor in good health.

The rearrangement links TRBV11-2 to TRBJ1-2; TRBD1 is a possible D gene (5 bases). Per the germline V gene, CDR1 is SGHAT and CDR2 is FQNNGV. V lost 7 bases to trimming and J lost 4 bases, with 19 bases between them. CDR3 size: 15 residues. The CDR3 DNA follows: TGTGCCAGCACCATACTAAACGCTGGGGGCTATGGCTACACCTTC. Translated, it gives CASTILNAGGYGYTF. The entire variable domain, with the rest obtained from reference TRBV11-2 and TRBJ1-2, is as follows: EAGVAQSPRYKIIEKRQSVAFWCNPISGHATLYWYQQILGQGPKLLIQFQNNGVVDDSQLPKDRFSAERLKGVDSTLKIQPAKLEDSAVYLCASTILNAGGYGYTFGSGTRLTVV.

The V and J genes are TRBV4-1 and TRBJ1-3; TRBD1 agrees at 8 bases. The CDR3 extends over 16 amino acids. From germline, CDR1 is MGHRA and CDR2 YSYEKL. V gave up 3 bases and J gave up 0 bases; unmatched junction bases: 4. The CDR3 sequence is CASSQGTGHSGNTIYF. CDR3 sequence (DNA): TGCGCCAGCAGCCAGGGGACAGGCCACTCTGGAAACACCATATATTTT.

This clonotype occurred many times. J is TRBJ2-7 and V is TRBV6-6; a possible D gene is TRBD2 (6 bases). Germline V CDR1 and CDR2: MNHNY, SVGAGI (reference sequence). The length of the CDR3 is 13 residues. The V end lost 4 bases, the J end lost 3 bases, and 10 bases lay between the germline ends. CDR3 nucleotide sequence: TGTGCCAGCAGTTCCTCGGGGGTCTACGAGCAGTACTTC. Protein: CASSSSGVYEQYF.

This clonotype was picked up a small number of times. The chain carries TRBV21-1 and TRBJ2-7; TRBD2 is the table's D call, not checked against the DNA. TRBV21-1 is a pseudogene. This CDR3 is built from 24 residues. CDR3 in amino acids: CAEPKTPRAARRLAGPRYNYEQYF. In DNA, the CDR3 is TGTGCCGAACCTAAGACCCCCAGGGCCGCTCGTCGTCTAGCGGGACCCCGCTATAACTACGAGCAGTACTTC.

The sample holds a few counts of this clonotype. V gene TRBV7-6 combines with J gene TRBJ2-1; 7 bases align to TRBD1. There are 14 residues in the CDR3. CDR1 SGHVS and CDR2 FNYEAQ come from the germline V gene. Trimming removed 3 bases from V and 8 bases from J; junction bases left unmatched: 7. The CDR3 DNA follows: TGTGCCAGCAGCTTGCTGGGACAGAGGTATGAGCAGTTCTTC. Residues: CASSLLGQRYEQFF. Supplemented by reference TRBV7-6 and TRBJ2-1, the full variable domain reads GAGVSQSPRYKVTKRGQDVALRCDPISGHVSLYWYRQALGQGPEFLTYFNYEAQQDKSGLPNDRFSAERPEGSISTLTIQRTEQRDSAMYRCASSLLGQRYEQFFGPGTRLTVL.

There are many counts of this clonotype. The chain couples TRBV5-1 to TRBJ1-1; 9 nucleotides align to TRBD1. Looked up from germline, CDR1 is SGHRS and CDR2 is YFSETQ. The CDR3 runs to 15 residues. V shed 4 bases, J shed 2 bases, and the junction held 6 bases outside the gene matches. The CDR3 protein is CASSMGQGGNTEAFF. CDR3 nucleotides: TGCGCCAGCAGCATGGGACAGGGTGGAAACACTGAAGCTTTCTTT.

This chain joins TRBV24-1 and TRBJ2-1; 7 nucleotides line up with TRBD2. With 4 bases clipped from V and 0 bases from J, the junction kept 2 bases outside the gene matches. The germline V gene has CDR1 KGHDR and CDR2 SFDVKD. The CDR3 covers 15 residues. The CDR3 DNA reads as TGTGCCACCAGTGACCTAGCGGTCTCCTACAATGAGCAGTTCTTC. It is translated as CATSDLAVSYNEQFF.

The chain carries TRBV14 and TRBJ1-6; D is ambiguous. Trimming pared 2 bases from V and 4 bases from J, leaving 6 bases between. CDR1 and CDR2 (germline): SGHDN, FVKESK. The length of the CDR3 is 14 residues. This CDR3 is CASSQIQYNSPLHF. The CDR3 region has the DNA TGTGCCAGCAGCCAAATACAGTATAATTCACCCCTCCACTTT.

DNA for the CDR3: TGTGCCAGCAGCCTGGGTCCGGGACCATCACCCCTCTACGAGCAGTACTTC. This translates into CASSLGPGPSPLYEQYF. This chain joins TRBV28 and TRBJ2-7, with D perhaps given as TRBD1 or TRBD2 (5 bases each). Germline V CDR1 and CDR2: MDHEN, SYDVKM. This CDR3 has 17 amino acids. V was shortened by 6 bases and J by 3 bases, with 24 bases between the two germline ends.

This chain uses TRBV5-1 with TRBJ2-7, with D uncertain. Germline V gene sequence: CDR1 SGHRS, CDR2 YFSETQ. This CDR3 spans 14 amino acids. The ends were cut back, 6 bases at V and 2 bases at J, with 15 bases in the middle. This chain's CDR3 is CASIGGTDPYEQYF. The CDR3 DNA follows: TGCGCCAGCATCGGCGGCACAGACCCCTACGAGCAGTACTTC.

This sequence joins TRBV28 and TRBJ2-1; D remains ambiguous. The CDR3 loop spans 15 amino acids. Germline lookup yields CDR1 MDHEN and CDR2 SYDVKM. The germline V and J ends were trimmed by 5 bases and 0 bases, with 11 bases remaining between them. The CDR3 DNA sequence: TGTGCCAGCAGTAACTTGGAGAGCTCCTACAATGAGCAGTTCTTC. This codes for CASSNLESSYNEQFF.

The gene calls are TRBV29-1 and TRBJ2-1; 8 bases align to TRBD2. The ends lost 1 base at V and 2 bases at J; junction bases unmatched: 1. Germline V gene data show CDR1 as SQVTM and CDR2 as ANQGSEA. The CDR3 is made up of 14 amino acids. The CDR3 bases are TGCAGCGTTGAAGGAGCGGGAGCCTACAATGAGCAGTTCTTC. Its translation is CSVEGAGAYNEQFF.

At least ten counts were recorded for this clonotype. This chain connects TRBV4-1 to TRBJ1-1; TRBD1 matches 11 bases. The trim removed 1 base at V and 4 bases at J, leaving 5 bases unmatched. CDR1 MGHRA and CDR2 YSYEKL come from the germline V gene. This CDR3 spans 16 amino acids. The CDR3 is CASSQGDRGARTEAFF. CDR3 nucleotide sequence: TGCGCCAGCAGCCAAGGGGACAGGGGGGCTCGCACTGAAGCTTTCTTT.

In this sample, this clonotype turned up a few times. The V and J genes are TRBV5-6 and TRBJ1-1; maybe TRBD1 (5 bases). The CDR3 consists of 14 residues. V was clipped by 4 bases and J by 4 bases, with 14 bases between them. In germline, CDR1 is SGHDT, CDR2 YYEEEE. CDR3 in DNA: TGTGCCAGCAGCATATGGGACGGAGTCACTGAAGCTTTCTTT. Translating it yields CASSIWDGVTEAFF.

The chain employs TRBV5-1 and TRBJ2-3; D gene uncertain. Between the trimmed V and J ends, which lost 0 bases and 4 bases, there was a span of 9 bases. The CDR3 contains 14 residues. Looked up from germline, CDR1 is SGHRS and CDR2 is YFSETQ. The chain's CDR3 is CASSLEGIADTQYF. As DNA, the CDR3 is TGCGCCAGCAGCTTGGAAGGGATCGCAGATACGCAGTATTTT.

This clonotype was seen a handful of times. The chain is built from TRBV12-3 or TRBV12-4 and TRBJ1-1; D may be TRBD1 (5 bases). This CDR3 contains 14 residues. V was clipped by 3 bases and J by 0 bases, with 8 bases between them. CDR3 in DNA: TGTGCCAGCAGTTTTGGGGCTTTGAACACTGAAGCTTTCTTT. The encoded protein is CASSFGALNTEAFF.

This rearrangement joins TRBV5-4 to TRBJ1-1, with D possibly matching TRBD1 (6 bases). Germline V gene sequence: CDR1 SGHNT, CDR2 YYREEE (reference sequence). CDR3 length: 16 amino acids. The V end lost 0 bases, the J end lost 6 bases, and 18 bases lay between the germline ends. CDR3 in DNA: TGTGCCAGCAGCTTGGGGCAGGGGTGGACGTACGCTGAAGCTTTCTTT. This gives the protein CASSLGQGWTYAEAFF.

The gene calls are TRBV12-3 or TRBV12-4 and TRBJ1-2; TRBD1 aligns across 8 bases. J lost 5 bases, V lost 6 bases, and 11 bases had no gene match. The CDR3 has 15 amino acids. The CDR3 nucleotides are TGTGCCAGCAGAAGGGACAGGCAGTCCCTTTATGGCTACACCTTC. Translated, it gives CASRRDRQSLYGYTF.

This clonotype has a handful of counts. V and J are TRBV27 and TRBJ2-1, with TRBD2 identical over 8 bases. Germline CDR1 reads MNHEY; CDR2 reads SMNVEV (reference sequence). V trimming: 2 bases; J trimming: 7 bases; junction bases outside the gene matches: 7. The CDR3 is 15 amino acids. CDR3 in amino acids: CASSLSTSGFNEQFF. The CDR3 nucleotides are TGTGCCAGCAGTTTAAGCACTAGCGGCTTTAATGAGCAGTTCTTC.

The chain couples TRBV5-1 to TRBJ2-1, with 9 bases lining up with TRBD2. V shed 0 bases and J 14 bases; nucleotides not matched to a gene: 6. This CDR3 has 13 residues. The germline CDR1 and CDR2 sequences are SGHRS and YFSETQ. DNA for the CDR3: TGCGCCAGCAGCTTGGATCTAGCGGGGACTGAGTTCTTC. It translates to CASSLDLAGTEFF.

This clonotype has at least ten counts. The CDR3 coding sequence is TGTGCCAGCAGCCCGGGACTAGCGGGAGCCTACGAGCAGTACTTC. Translation: CASSPGLAGAYEQYF. This chain uses TRBV5-6 with TRBJ2-7; TRBD2 agrees at 14 bases. The CDR3 contains 15 residues. Germline V gene sequence: CDR1 SGHDT, CDR2 YYEEEE. Unmatched junction bases numbered 2, after V lost 4 bases and J lost 2 bases.

This clonotype was seen a handful of times. The chain is built from TRBV11-2 and TRBJ1-4; unclear D gene. This CDR3 spans 15 amino acids. Trimming removed 0 bases at V and 3 bases at J, with 8 bases between. The germline gives CDR1 SGHAT, CDR2 FQNNGV. Written as DNA, the CDR3 is TGTGCCAGCAGCTTAGAGAGAGGGCCTAATGAAAAACTGTTTTTT. Residues: CASSLERGPNEKLFF.

This clonotype was observed a few times. CDR3 nucleotide sequence: TGCGCCAGCAGTGACTCGATCCTTCCTTACGAGCAGTACTTC. Its translation: CASSDSILPYEQYF. This chain joins TRBV10-2 and TRBJ2-7, with D uncertain. In germline, CDR1 is WSHSY, CDR2 SAAADI. Trimming cost V 3 bases and J 4 bases, with 13 bases left between them. This CDR3 contains 14 residues.

The rearrangement joins TRBV18 to TRBJ1-3; D may be TRBD1 (5 bases). CDR1 and CDR2 from the germline V gene are KGHSH and LQKENI. The V end lost 0 bases, the J end lost 3 bases, and 18 bases lay between the germline ends. This CDR3 contains 18 residues. CDR3 bases: TGTGCCAGCTCACCACCCCCCTCCGGGACTCCTTATGGAAACACCATATATTTT. Protein: CASSPPPSGTPYGNTIYF.

This clonotype turned up a few times. J is TRBJ2-3 and V is TRBV28, with 9 bases fitting TRBD2. This CDR3 region has 15 residues. The germline CDR1 and CDR2 sequences are MDHEN and SYDVKM. V gave up 6 bases and J gave up 0 bases; unmatched junction bases: 4. The CDR3 here is CASSPLAGSTDTQYF. The CDR3 nucleotides are TGTGCCAGCAGCCCTCTAGCGGGGAGCACAGATACGCAGTATTTT.

This clonotype showed up just a few times. V usage is TRBV19 and J usage is TRBJ2-7, with 11 bases fitting TRBD2. V trimming: 4 bases; J trimming: 0 bases; junction bases outside the gene matches: 5. The germline V gene has CDR1 LNHDA and CDR2 SQIVND (reference sequence). The CDR3 is 16 residues long. As DNA, the CDR3 is TGTGCCAGTAGTAAAGCCGGGACTAGCGGCTCCTACGAGCAGTACTTC. Encoded protein: CASSKAGTSGSYEQYF.

This chain joins TRBV18 and TRBJ2-3, with D uncertain. Germline CDR1 and CDR2: KGHSH and LQKENI. The CDR3 loop spans 13 amino acids. Trimming shortened V by 2 bases and J by 6 bases, and 9 bases separated the two germline ends. CDR3 coding DNA: TGTGCCAGCTCACCAGTTACGGCGGATACGCAGTATTTT. It codes for CASSPVTADTQYF.

This chain connects TRBV7-9 to TRBJ2-1; 9 nucleotides line up with TRBD2. V lost 3 bases and J lost 1; bases outside the gene matches: 10. The germline V gene has CDR1 SEHNR and CDR2 FQNEAQ (reference sequence). This CDR3 comprises 18 residues. DNA of the CDR3: TGTGCCAGCAGCTTCCCTCATAGCGGGAGAGAGTCCTACAATGAGCAGTTCTTC. It codes for CASSFPHSGRESYNEQFF.